This T cell receptor beta chain appears in the sequencing data of a study of cytomegalovirus exposure and HLA in healthy donors. Healthy bone marrow donors made up the donor group. With V trimmed by 0 bases and J by 7 bases, 6 bases remained unmatched. The CDR3 has 15 amino acids. CDR1 MNHNY and CDR2 SVGAGI come from the germline V gene (reference sequence). The PCR contained 60 Vbeta and 13 Jbeta primers. Clones were read by immunoSEQ multiplex PCR, and TCRdb kept only the in-frame ones, dropping some. The top ten clones hold 0.3% to 0.35% of a sample with around 270,000 clones, around 80% of them seen once.

The chain joins TRBV6-6 to TRBJ2-7; 10 positions agree with TRBD2. Material: PBMCs. This sequence originates from a girl aged 2 to 9 in good health and CMV-seronegative. CDR3 in amino acids: CASSYSASGSWEQYF. The CDR3 DNA sequence: TGTGCCAGCAGTTACTCGGCTAGCGGGAGTTGGGAGCAGTACTTC.